A selection of T cell receptor beta chains follows, all from one sample in a study of shared clonotypes between healthy human individuals. The method was immunoSEQ multiplex PCR; TCRdb's version includes in-frame clones alone and lacks a portion of them. The table has about 480,000 clones, 79% seen once; the top ten hold around 13%. The sample consisted of PBMCs. The receptors were gathered from a woman aged 35 to 49 in good health. Some clones in this sample may be carry-over from other donors' samples. Both conserved end residues are part of each CDR3. The D gene is left open where the match is weak. Size is stated for part of the rows, as once, few or many counts, or as a class when the clone is expanded.

clone size: few; D gene: NA; J gene: TRBJ2-7; V gene: TRBV28; CDR3 protein: CASSWTAAYEQYF; CDR3 DNA: TGTGCCAGCAGTTGGACAGCAGCCTACGAGCAGTACTTC
clone size: NA; D gene: NA; J gene: TRBJ2-7; V gene: TRBV28; CDR3 protein: CASSPSSYEQYF; CDR3 DNA: TGTGCCAGCAGTCCCAGCTCCTACGAGCAGTACTTC
clone size: NA; D gene: NA; J gene: TRBJ1-2; V gene: TRBV11-2; CDR3 protein: CASSLDALWENYGYTF; CDR3 DNA: TGTGCCAGCAGCTTAGACGCCCTATGGGAAAACTATGGCTACACCTTC
clone size: NA; D gene: NA; J gene: TRBJ1-6; V gene: TRBV30; CDR3 protein: CAWNGVYNSPLHF; CDR3 DNA: TGTGCCTGGAATGGGGTCTATAATTCACCCCTCCACTTT
clone size: NA; D gene: NA; J gene: TRBJ2-1; V gene: TRBV15; CDR3 protein: CATSGPWSSYNEQFF; CDR3 DNA: TGTGCCACCAGCGGGCCTTGGTCATCCTACAATGAGCAGTTCTTC
clone size: NA; D gene: TRBD1; J gene: TRBJ2-7; V gene: TRBV18; CDR3 protein: CASSPGQGGSYEQYF; CDR3 DNA: TGTGCCAGCTCACCGGGACAGGGGGGATCCTACGAGCAGTACTTC
clone size: NA; D gene: NA; J gene: TRBJ2-7; V gene: TRBV5-4; CDR3 protein: CASSTKRGSGEQYF; CDR3 DNA: TGTGCCAGCAGCACAAAAAGGGGGTCGGGCGAGCAGTACTTC
clone size: NA; D gene: TRBD1; J gene: TRBJ1-4; V gene: TRBV5-1; CDR3 protein: CAGEGQGALCGNEKLFF; CDR3 DNA: TGCGCCGGCGAGGGACAGGGGGCACTTTGCGGTAATGAAAAACTGTTTTTT
clone size: NA; D gene: NA; J gene: TRBJ1-5; V gene: TRBV7-9; CDR3 protein: CASSQSGRINQPQHF; CDR3 DNA: TGTGCCAGCAGCCAGAGCGGACGGATCAATCAGCCCCAGCATTTT
clone size: NA; D gene: NA; J gene: TRBJ2-7; V gene: TRBV7-9; CDR3 protein: CASSSNGLNEQYF; CDR3 DNA: TGTGCCAGCAGCTCGAACGGACTAAACGAGCAGTACTTC
clone size: NA; D gene: NA; J gene: TRBJ1-3; V gene: TRBV7-3; CDR3 protein: CASSLSVSGNTIYF; CDR3 DNA: TGTGCCAGCAGCTTATCCGTCTCTGGAAACACCATATATTTT
clone size: NA; D gene: TRBD2; J gene: TRBJ2-7; V gene: TRBV27; CDR3 protein: CASSLPRGRSYYEQYF; CDR3 DNA: TGTGCCAGCAGTCTTCCTCGCGGGAGATCCTACTACGAGCAGTACTTC
clone size: NA; D gene: NA; J gene: TRBJ2-7; V gene: TRBV11-3; CDR3 protein: CASSLERGSYEQYF; CDR3 DNA: TGTGCCAGCAGCTTAGAAAGGGGCTCCTACGAGCAGTACTTC
clone size: NA; D gene: NA; J gene: TRBJ1-6; V gene: TRBV4-1; CDR3 protein: CASSQVSGGSPLHF; CDR3 DNA: TGCGCCAGCAGCCAAGTTTCCGGGGGTTCACCCCTCCACTTT
clone size: NA; D gene: TRBD2; J gene: TRBJ2-3; V gene: TRBV27; CDR3 protein: CASSPTLADTDTQYF; CDR3 DNA: TGTGCCAGCAGTCCCACACTAGCGGACACAGATACGCAGTATTTT
clone size: once; D gene: NA; J gene: TRBJ2-1; V gene: TRBV5-5; CDR3 protein: CASSLTLSSYNEQFF; CDR3 DNA: TGTGCCAGCAGCTTAACGTTGAGCTCCTACAATGAGCAGTTCTTC
clone size: NA; D gene: NA; J gene: TRBJ1-2; V gene: TRBV5-4; CDR3 protein: CASSLPAGVYGYTF; CDR3 DNA: TGTGCCAGCAGCTTGCCGGCGGGGGTCTATGGCTACACCTTC
clone size: NA; D gene: TRBD1; J gene: TRBJ2-2; V gene: TRBV12-5; CDR3 protein: CASGLGQGNTGELFF; CDR3 DNA: TGTGCTAGTGGTTTGGGACAGGGGAACACCGGGGAGCTGTTTTTT
clone size: NA; D gene: NA; J gene: TRBJ2-3; V gene: TRBV5-1; CDR3 protein: CASSLTGSTDTQYF; CDR3 DNA: TGCGCCAGCAGCTTGACAGGGTCCACAGATACGCAGTATTTT
clone size: NA; D gene: TRBD1; J gene: TRBJ2-7; V gene: TRBV6-5; CDR3 protein: CASSSGTGGFSYEQYF; CDR3 DNA: TGTGCCAGCAGTTCCGGGACAGGGGGCTTTTCCTACGAGCAGTACTTC
clone size: NA; D gene: TRBD2; J gene: TRBJ2-1; V gene: TRBV19; CDR3 protein: CASRIAGGPGNEQFF; CDR3 DNA: TGTGCCAGTAGGATAGCGGGAGGGCCTGGGAATGAGCAGTTCTTC
clone size: NA; D gene: NA; J gene: TRBJ2-1; V gene: TRBV9; CDR3 protein: CASSGRSGVYNEQFF; CDR3 DNA: TGTGCCAGCAGCGGTAGGTCAGGGGTCTACAATGAGCAGTTCTTC
clone size: NA; D gene: TRBD2; J gene: TRBJ2-7; V gene: TRBV4-2; CDR3 protein: CASSQEWTSTDEQYF; CDR3 DNA: TGTGCCAGCAGCCAAGAATGGACTAGTACAGACGAGCAGTACTTC
clone size: once; D gene: NA; J gene: TRBJ2-3; V gene: TRBV19; CDR3 protein: CASRRGWEDTQYF; CDR3 DNA: TGTGCCAGTAGGAGGGGTTGGGAAGATACGCAGTATTTT
clone size: NA; D gene: TRBD1; J gene: TRBJ2-5; V gene: TRBV28; CDR3 protein: CASSIGTGGPSPQYF; CDR3 DNA: TGTGCCAGCAGCATAGGGACAGGGGGCCCCAGTCCCCAGTACTTC
clone size: NA; D gene: NA; J gene: TRBJ2-2; V gene: TRBV6-4; CDR3 protein: CASSPGPTNTGELFF; CDR3 DNA: TGTGCCAGCAGCCCGGGACCCACGAACACCGGGGAGCTGTTTTTT
clone size: NA; D gene: TRBD1; J gene: TRBJ1-6; V gene: TRBV28; CDR3 protein: CASTPEGRGNSPLHF; CDR3 DNA: TGTGCCAGCACCCCAGAGGGCAGGGGGAATTCACCCCTCCACTTT
clone size: NA; D gene: NA; J gene: TRBJ2-2; V gene: TRBV7-6; CDR3 protein: CASSLAGGNTGELFF; CDR3 DNA: TGTGCCAGCAGCTTAGCAGGGGGTAACACCGGGGAGCTGTTTTTT
clone size: NA; D gene: NA; J gene: TRBJ1-3; V gene: TRBV28; CDR3 protein: CASSLEMGSGNTIYF; CDR3 DNA: TGTGCCAGCAGTTTAGAAATGGGCTCTGGAAACACCATATATTTT
clone size: NA; D gene: NA; J gene: TRBJ2-2; V gene: TRBV5-8; CDR3 protein: CASSLAYYTGELFF; CDR3 DNA: TGTGCCAGCAGCTTGGCCTATTACACCGGGGAGCTGTTTTTT
clone size: NA; D gene: NA; J gene: TRBJ2-5; V gene: TRBV11-2; CDR3 protein: CASSFGDTLQETQYF; CDR3 DNA: TGTGCCAGCAGCTTTGGGGACACACTCCAAGAGACCCAGTACTTC
clone size: NA; D gene: TRBD1; J gene: TRBJ1-2; V gene: TRBV7-2; CDR3 protein: CASSFTGTGVGLDYGYTF; CDR3 DNA: TGTGCCAGCAGCTTTACCGGGACAGGGGTGGGATTGGACTATGGCTACACCTTC
clone size: NA; D gene: TRBD2; J gene: TRBJ2-7; V gene: TRBV29-1; CDR3 protein: CSVEGLAGKRLDEEQYF; CDR3 DNA: TGCAGCGTTGAGGGTCTAGCGGGAAAGAGATTGGACGAAGAGCAGTACTTC
clone size: NA; D gene: NA; J gene: TRBJ1-5; V gene: TRBV27; CDR3 protein: CASSLSAGASNQPQHF; CDR3 DNA: TGTGCCAGCAGTTTATCAGCAGGGGCTAGCAATCAGCCCCAGCATTTT
clone size: NA; D gene: TRBD1; J gene: TRBJ2-1; V gene: TRBV6-1; CDR3 protein: CASSRDRGYNEQFF; CDR3 DNA: TGTGCCAGCAGTCGGGACAGGGGCTACAATGAGCAGTTCTTC
clone size: NA; D gene: NA; J gene: TRBJ1-4; V gene: TRBV6-5; CDR3 protein: CASSRTATNEKLFF; CDR3 DNA: TGTGCCAGCAGTCGGACGGCAACTAATGAAAAACTGTTTTTT
clone size: NA; D gene: TRBD1; J gene: TRBJ1-3; V gene: TRBV28; CDR3 protein: CASSLWDRGNTIYF; CDR3 DNA: TGTGCCAGCAGTTTATGGGACAGGGGAAACACCATATATTTT
clone size: NA; D gene: TRBD1; J gene: TRBJ2-7; V gene: TRBV5-4; CDR3 protein: CASSFTGGEQYF; CDR3 DNA: TGTGCCAGCAGCTTCACAGGGGGCGAGCAGTACTTC
clone size: NA; D gene: NA; J gene: TRBJ2-1; V gene: TRBV21-1; CDR3 protein: CASSKAKASSYNEQFF; CDR3 DNA: TGTGCCAGCAGCAAAGCTAAGGCGAGCTCCTACAATGAGCAGTTCTTC
clone size: NA; D gene: NA; J gene: TRBJ2-1; V gene: TRBV20-1; CDR3 protein: CSARDRVSLFF; CDR3 DNA: TGCAGTGCTAGAGATCGGGTCTCTCTATTCTTC
clone size: NA; D gene: TRBD1; J gene: TRBJ2-1; V gene: TRBV7-8; CDR3 protein: CASSLRQGADEQFF; CDR3 DNA: TGTGCCAGCAGCTTACGTCAGGGGGCCGATGAGCAGTTCTTC